This T cell receptor beta chain was sequenced in a study of blood T cell repertoires in COVID-19. Turning to the study itself: PBMCs, B-cell-depleted T cells, or T cells were the source of the cDNA or gDNA that made up the material.

Donors in Cohort 3 counted as recovered after two negative PCRs, clearance, or symptom resolution. Generated by immunoSEQ multiplex PCR, the TCRdb table keeps only in-frame clones and is missing some. The top ten clones hold approximately 2% of a sample with roughly 250,000 clones, under 95% of them seen once. This clone has more than one count but fewer than ten. Sequenced sample: PBMCs or T cells enriched from blood (not recorded which). The TCR comes from a woman aged 18-29 years who had recovered from COVID-19.

CDR3 residues: CASSRDRGDSPLHF. The CDR3 DNA follows: TGTGCCAGTAGTAGAGACAGGGGGGATTCACCCCTCCACTTT. This chain connects TRBV19 to TRBJ1-6; 9 positions match TRBD1. V was pared by 4 bases and J by 8 bases, with 3 bases of the junction left unmatched. This CDR3 has 14 amino acids. Germline V lookup: CDR1 LNHDA, CDR2 SQIVND (reference sequence). Full variable domain (missing parts from reference TRBV19 and TRBJ1-6): DGGITQSPKYLFRKEGQNVTLSCEQNLNHDAMYWYRQDPGQGLRLIYYSQIVNDFQKGDIAEGYSVSREKKESFPLTVTSAQKNPTAFYLCASSRDRGDSPLHFGNGTRLTVT.